This T cell receptor beta chain was recorded in a study of blood T cell repertoires in COVID-19. Whole-study context: The United States, Italy and Spain provided the acute and convalescent COVID-19 samples. Sample material is recorded as cDNA or gDNA derived from T cells, B-cell-depleted T cells, or PBMCs.

In the authors' workflow: Amplified reference gene primers provided the basis for estimating nucleated cell counts. TCRdb's table, derived via immunoSEQ multiplex PCR, lists solely in-frame clones and lacks some. For V, J and clone size, that table is used; D and trimming come from the DNA. The sample shows about 240,000 clones, over 80% of them seen only once. The germline V gene encodes CDR1 SNHLY and CDR2 FYNNEI. The V end lost 6 bases, the J end lost 6 bases, and 15 bases lay between the germline ends. The length of the CDR3 is 14 residues. Sequenced sample: peripheral blood. The TCR originated in a woman in her sixties or seventies with active or convalescent COVID-19. This chain connects TRBV2 to TRBJ1-5; possibly TRBD1 for D (6 bases). The CDR3 region is CASRLTGTGQPQHF. The DNA of the CDR3 is TGTGCCAGCAGGTTAACAGGGACGGGTCAGCCCCAGCATTTT.